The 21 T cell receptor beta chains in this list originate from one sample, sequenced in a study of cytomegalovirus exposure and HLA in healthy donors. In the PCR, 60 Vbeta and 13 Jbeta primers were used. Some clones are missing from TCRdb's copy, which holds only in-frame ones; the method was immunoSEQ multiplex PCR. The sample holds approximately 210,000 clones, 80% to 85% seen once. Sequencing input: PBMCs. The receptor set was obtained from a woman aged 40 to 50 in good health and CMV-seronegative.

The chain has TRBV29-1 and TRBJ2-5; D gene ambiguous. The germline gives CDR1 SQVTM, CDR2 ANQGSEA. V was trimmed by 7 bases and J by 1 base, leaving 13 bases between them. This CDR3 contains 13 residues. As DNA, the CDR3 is TGCAGCGCGTCCGGGTTGGGCCAAGAGACCCAGTACTTC. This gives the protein CSASGLGQETQYF.

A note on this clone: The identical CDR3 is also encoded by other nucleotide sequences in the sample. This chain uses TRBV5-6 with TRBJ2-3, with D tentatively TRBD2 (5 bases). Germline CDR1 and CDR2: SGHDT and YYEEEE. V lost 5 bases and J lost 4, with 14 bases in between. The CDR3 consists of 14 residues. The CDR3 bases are TGTGCCAGCAGTTCCGAGCTAGCCCCAGATACGCAGTATTTT. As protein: CASSSELAPDTQYF.

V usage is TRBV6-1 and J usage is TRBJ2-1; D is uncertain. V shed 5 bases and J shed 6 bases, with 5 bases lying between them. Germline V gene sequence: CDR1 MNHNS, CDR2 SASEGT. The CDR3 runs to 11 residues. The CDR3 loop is CASSRVNEQFF. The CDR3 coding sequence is TGTGCCAGCAGTCGCGTCAATGAGCAGTTCTTC.

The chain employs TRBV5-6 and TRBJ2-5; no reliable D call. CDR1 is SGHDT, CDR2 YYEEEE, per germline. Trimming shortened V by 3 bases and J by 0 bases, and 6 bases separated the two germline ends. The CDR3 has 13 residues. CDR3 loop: CASSSQNQETQYF. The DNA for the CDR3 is TGTGCCAGCAGCTCACAGAACCAAGAGACCCAGTACTTC.

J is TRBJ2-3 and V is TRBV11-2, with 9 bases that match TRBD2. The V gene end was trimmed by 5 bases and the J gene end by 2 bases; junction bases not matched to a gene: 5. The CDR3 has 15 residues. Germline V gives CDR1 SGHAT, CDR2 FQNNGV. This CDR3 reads CASSRGRASTDTQYF. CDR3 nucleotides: TGTGCCAGCAGCCGCGGGAGGGCATCCACAGATACGCAGTATTTT.

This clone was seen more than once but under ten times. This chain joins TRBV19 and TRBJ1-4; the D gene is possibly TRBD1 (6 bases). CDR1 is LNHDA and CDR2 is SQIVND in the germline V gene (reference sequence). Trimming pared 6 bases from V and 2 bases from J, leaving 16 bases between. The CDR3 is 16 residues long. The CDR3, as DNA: TGTGCCAGTAGACAGAACAGGGAGCCCACTAATGAAAAACTGTTTTTT. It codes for CASRQNREPTNEKLFF.

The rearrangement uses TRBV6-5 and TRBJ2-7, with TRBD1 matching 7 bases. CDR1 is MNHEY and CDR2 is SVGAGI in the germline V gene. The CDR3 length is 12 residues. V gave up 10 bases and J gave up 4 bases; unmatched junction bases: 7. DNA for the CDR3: TGTGCCACAGGGGGTTCCGTTTACGAGCAGTACTTC. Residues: CATGGSVYEQYF.

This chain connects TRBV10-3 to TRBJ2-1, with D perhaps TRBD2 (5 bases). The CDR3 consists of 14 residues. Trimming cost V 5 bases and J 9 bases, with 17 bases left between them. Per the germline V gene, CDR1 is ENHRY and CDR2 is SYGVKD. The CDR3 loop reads CAISLEDILSEQFF. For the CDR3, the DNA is TGTGCCATCAGTTTGGAGGATATCCTCAGTGAGCAGTTCTTC.

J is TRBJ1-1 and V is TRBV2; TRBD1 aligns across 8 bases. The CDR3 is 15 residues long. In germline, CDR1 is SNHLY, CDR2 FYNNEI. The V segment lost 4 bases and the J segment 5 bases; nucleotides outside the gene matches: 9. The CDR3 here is CASSGGTGATTEAFF. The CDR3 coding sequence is TGTGCCAGCAGTGGTGGGACAGGCGCTACTACTGAAGCTTTCTTT.

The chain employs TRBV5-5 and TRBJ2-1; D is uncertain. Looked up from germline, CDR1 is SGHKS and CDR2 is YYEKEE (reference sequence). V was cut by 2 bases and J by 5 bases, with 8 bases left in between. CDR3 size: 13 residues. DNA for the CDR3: TGTGCCAGCAGCTTAAACACCCACAATGAGCAGTTCTTC. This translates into CASSLNTHNEQFF.

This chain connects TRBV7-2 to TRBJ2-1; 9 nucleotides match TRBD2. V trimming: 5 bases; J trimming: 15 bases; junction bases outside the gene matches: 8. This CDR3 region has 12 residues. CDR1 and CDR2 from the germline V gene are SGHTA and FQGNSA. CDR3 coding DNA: TGTGCCAGCAGCCCGTTAGCGGGAGTGTCGTTCTTC. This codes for CASSPLAGVSFF.

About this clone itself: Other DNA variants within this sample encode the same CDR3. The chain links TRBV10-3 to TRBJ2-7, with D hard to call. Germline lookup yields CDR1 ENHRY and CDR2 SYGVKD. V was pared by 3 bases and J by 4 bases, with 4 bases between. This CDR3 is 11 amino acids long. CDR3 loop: CAISEQYEQYF. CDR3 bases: TGTGCCATCAGTGAACAATACGAGCAGTACTTC.

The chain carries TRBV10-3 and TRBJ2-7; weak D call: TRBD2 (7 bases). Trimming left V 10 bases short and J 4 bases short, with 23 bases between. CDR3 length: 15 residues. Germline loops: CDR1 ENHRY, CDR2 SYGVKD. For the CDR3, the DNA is TGTGCCACGATGGAGGGGGGGAGCCCTGCTTACGAGCAGTACGTC. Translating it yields CATMEGGSPAYEQYV.

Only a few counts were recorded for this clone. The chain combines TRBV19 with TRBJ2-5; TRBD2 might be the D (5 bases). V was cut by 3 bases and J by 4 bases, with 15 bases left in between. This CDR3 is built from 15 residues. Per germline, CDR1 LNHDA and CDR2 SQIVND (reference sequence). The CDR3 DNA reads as TGTGCCAGTAGTATTTCCGGACTCGCGAGAGAGACCCAGTACTTC. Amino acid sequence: CASSISGLARETQYF. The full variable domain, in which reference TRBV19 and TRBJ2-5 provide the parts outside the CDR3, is DGGITQSPKYLFRKEGQNVTLSCEQNLNHDAMYWYRQDPGQGLRLIYYSQIVNDFQKGDIAEGYSVSREKKESFPLTVTSAQKNPTAFYLCASSISGLARETQYFGPGTRLLVL.

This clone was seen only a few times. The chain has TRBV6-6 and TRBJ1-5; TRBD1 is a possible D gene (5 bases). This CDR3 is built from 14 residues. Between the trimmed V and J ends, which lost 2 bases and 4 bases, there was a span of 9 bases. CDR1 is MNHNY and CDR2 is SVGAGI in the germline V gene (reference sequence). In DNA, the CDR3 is TGTGCCAGCAGTTACAGGGGAGGTAATCAGCCCCAGCATTTT. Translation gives CASSYRGGNQPQHF.

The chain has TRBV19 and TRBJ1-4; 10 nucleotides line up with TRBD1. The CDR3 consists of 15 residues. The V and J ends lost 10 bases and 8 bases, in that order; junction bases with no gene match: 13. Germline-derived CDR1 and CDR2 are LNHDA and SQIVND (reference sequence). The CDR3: CATSPTGQGMEKLFF. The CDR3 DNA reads TGTGCCACCTCCCCCACGGGACAGGGGATGGAAAAACTGTTTTTT.

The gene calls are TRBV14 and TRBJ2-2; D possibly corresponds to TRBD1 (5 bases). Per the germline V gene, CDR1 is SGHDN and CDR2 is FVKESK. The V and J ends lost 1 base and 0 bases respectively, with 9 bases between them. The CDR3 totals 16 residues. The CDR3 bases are TGTGCCAGCAGCCAAGCCCGGACATCGAACACCGGGGAGCTGTTTTTT. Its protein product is CASSQARTSNTGELFF.

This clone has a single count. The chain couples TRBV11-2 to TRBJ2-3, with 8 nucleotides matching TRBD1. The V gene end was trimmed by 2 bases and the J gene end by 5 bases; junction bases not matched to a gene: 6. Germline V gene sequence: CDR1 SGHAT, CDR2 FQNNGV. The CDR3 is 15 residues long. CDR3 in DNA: TGTGCCAGCAGCTTATTGACAGGGGCGGGAGATACGCAGTATTTT. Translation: CASSLLTGAGDTQYF.

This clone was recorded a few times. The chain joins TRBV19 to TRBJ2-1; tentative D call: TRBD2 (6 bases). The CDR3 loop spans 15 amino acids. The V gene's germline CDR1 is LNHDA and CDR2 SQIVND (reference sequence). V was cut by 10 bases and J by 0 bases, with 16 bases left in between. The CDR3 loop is CATSGLGSSYNEQFF. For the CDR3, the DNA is TGTGCCACCTCGGGACTGGGTAGCTCCTACAATGAGCAGTTCTTC.

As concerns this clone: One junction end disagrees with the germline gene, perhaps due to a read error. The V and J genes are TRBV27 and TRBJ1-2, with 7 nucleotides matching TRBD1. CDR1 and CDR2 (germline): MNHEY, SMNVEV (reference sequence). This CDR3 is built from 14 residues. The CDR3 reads CASSTKPGQFSDAF. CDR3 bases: TGTGCCAGCAGTACTAAACCGGGACAGTTTTCTGATGCCTTC.

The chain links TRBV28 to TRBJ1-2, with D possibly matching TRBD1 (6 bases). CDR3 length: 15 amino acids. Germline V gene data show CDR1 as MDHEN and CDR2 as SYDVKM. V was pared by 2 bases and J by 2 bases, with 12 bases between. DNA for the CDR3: TGTGCCAGCAGTTTAGCCGGGGGGCCGAACTATGGCTACACCTTC. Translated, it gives CASSLAGGPNYGYTF.